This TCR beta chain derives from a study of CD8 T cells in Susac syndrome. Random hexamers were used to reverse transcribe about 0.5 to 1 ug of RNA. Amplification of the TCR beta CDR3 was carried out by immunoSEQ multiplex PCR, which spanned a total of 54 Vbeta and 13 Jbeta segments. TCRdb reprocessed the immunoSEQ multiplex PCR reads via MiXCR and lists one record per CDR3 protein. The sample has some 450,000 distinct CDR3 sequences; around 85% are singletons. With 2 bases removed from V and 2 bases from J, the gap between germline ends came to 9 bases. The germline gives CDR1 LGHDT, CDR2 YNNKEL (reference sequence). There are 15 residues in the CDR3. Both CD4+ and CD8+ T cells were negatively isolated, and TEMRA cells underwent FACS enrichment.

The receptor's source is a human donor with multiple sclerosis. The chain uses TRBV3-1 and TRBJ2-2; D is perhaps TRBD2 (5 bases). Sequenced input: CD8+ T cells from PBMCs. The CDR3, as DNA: TGTGCCAGCAGCCAATACCCGGGAAACACCGGGGAGCTGTTTTTT. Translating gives CASSQYPGNTGELFF. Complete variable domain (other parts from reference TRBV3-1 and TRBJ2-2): DTAVSQTPKYLVTQMGNDKSIKCEQNLGHDTMYWYKQDSKKFLKIMFSYNNKELIINETVPNRFSPKSPDKAHLNLHINSLELGDSAVYFCASSQYPGNTGELFFGEGSRLTVL.